The 3 T cell receptor beta chains below come from one sample, sequenced in a study of blood T cell repertoires in COVID-19. The table came from immunoSEQ multiplex PCR; TCRdb's copy has only in-frame clones and leaves some out. The table includes more than 80,000 clones, about 70% detected once. The specimen sequenced was peripheral blood. The receptors derive from a woman at least 80 years old with active or convalescent COVID-19.

The chain joins TRBV10-3 to TRBJ2-7; 8 bases agree with TRBD2. V gave up 4 bases and J gave up 5 bases; unmatched junction bases: 16. The CDR3 spans 17 residues. Germline CDR1 ENHRY, CDR2 SYGVKD. The CDR3, as DNA: TGTGCCATCAGTGTAGATGGGCCCCTAGCGGGTGAGAACGAGCAGTACTTC. This gives the protein CAISVDGPLAGENEQYF.

In its sample, this clone ranks as large. The chain is built from TRBV19 and TRBJ1-6; a weak D match, TRBD1 (6 bases). The V end was cut by 4 bases, the J end by 10 bases, with 14 bases between. Germline V gene data show CDR1 as LNHDA and CDR2 as SQIVND (reference sequence). This CDR3 spans 14 amino acids. DNA for the CDR3: TGTGCCAGTAGTACTGGACAGAACCTATCACCCCTCCACTTT. It specifies CASSTGQNLSPLHF.

The chain employs TRBV4-1 and TRBJ1-2; D is perhaps TRBD1 (6 bases). Trimming pared 0 bases from V and 2 bases from J, leaving 13 bases between. Germline V gene sequence: CDR1 MGHRA, CDR2 YSYEKL. The length of the CDR3 is 16 residues. The CDR3 protein is CASSQDFGTLNYGYTF. As DNA, the CDR3 is TGCGCCAGCAGCCAAGATTTCGGGACACTCAACTATGGCTACACCTTC.